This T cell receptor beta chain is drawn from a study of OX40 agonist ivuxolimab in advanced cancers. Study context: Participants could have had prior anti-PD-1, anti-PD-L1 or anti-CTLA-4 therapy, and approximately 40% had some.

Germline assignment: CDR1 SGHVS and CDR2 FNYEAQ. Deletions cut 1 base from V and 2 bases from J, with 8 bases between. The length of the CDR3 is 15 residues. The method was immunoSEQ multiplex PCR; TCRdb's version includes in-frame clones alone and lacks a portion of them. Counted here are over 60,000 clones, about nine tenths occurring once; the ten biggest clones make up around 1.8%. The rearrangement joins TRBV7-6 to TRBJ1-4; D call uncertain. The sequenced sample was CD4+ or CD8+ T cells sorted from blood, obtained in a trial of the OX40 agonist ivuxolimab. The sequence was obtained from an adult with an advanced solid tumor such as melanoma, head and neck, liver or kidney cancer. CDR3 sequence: CASSLGSGTNEKLFF. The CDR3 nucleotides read TGTGCCAGCAGCTTAGGTTCGGGGACTAATGAAAAACTGTTTTTT.